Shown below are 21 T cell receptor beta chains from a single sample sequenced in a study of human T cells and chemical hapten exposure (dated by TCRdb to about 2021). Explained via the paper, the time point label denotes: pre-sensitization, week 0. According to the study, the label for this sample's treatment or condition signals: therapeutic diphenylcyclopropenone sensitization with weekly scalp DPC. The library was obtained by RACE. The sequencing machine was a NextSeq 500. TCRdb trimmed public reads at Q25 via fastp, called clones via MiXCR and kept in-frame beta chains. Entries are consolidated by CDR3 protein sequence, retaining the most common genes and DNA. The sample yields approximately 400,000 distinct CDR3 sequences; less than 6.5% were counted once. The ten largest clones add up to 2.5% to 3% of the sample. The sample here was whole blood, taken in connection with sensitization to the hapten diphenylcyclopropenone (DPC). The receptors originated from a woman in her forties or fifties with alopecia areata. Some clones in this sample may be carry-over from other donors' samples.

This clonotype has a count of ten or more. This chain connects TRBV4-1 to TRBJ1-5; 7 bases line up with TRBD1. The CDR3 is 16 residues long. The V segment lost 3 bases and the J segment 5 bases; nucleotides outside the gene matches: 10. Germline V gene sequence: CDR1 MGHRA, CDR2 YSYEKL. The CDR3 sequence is CASSQQFDRVDQPQHF. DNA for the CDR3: TGCGCCAGCAGCCAGCAATTTGACAGGGTCGATCAGCCCCAGCATTTT.

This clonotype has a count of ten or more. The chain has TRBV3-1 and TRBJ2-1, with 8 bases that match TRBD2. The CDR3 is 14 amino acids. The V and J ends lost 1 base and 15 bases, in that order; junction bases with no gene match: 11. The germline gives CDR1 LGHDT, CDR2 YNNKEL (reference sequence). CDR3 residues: CASSQAAGGHAWFF. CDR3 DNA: TGTGCCAGCAGCCAAGCGGCGGGGGGCCACGCGTGGTTCTTC.

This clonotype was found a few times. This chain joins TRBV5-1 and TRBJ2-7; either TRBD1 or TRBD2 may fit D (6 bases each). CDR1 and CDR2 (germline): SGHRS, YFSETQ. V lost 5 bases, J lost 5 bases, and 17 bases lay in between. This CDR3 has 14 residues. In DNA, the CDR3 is TGCGCCAGCAGAAGGACCGGGGGCGGGGACGAGCAGTACTTC. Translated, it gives CASRRTGGGDEQYF.

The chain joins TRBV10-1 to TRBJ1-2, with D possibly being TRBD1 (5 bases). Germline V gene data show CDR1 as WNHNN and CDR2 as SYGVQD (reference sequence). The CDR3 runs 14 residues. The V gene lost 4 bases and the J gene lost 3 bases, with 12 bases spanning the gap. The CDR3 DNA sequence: TGCGCCAGCAGTGGAGACGCCAGGGACTATGGCTACACCTTC. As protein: CASSGDARDYGYTF.

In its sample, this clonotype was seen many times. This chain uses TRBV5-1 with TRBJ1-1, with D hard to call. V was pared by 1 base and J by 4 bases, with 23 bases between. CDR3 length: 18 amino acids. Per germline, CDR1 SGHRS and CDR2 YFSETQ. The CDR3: CASSLRAGTSLGSTEAFF. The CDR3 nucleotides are TGCGCCAGCAGCTTGAGGGCGGGCACCTCTCTAGGGAGCACTGAAGCTTTCTTT.

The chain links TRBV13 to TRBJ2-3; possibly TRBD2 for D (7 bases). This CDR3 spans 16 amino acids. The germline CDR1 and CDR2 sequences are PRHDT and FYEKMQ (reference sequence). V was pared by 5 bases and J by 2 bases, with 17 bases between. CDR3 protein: CASSAGGLAATDTQYF. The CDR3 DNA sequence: TGTGCCAGCAGCGCCGGGGGGCTAGCGGCCACAGATACGCAGTATTTT. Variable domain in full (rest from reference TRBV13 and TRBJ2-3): AAGVIQSPRHLIKEKRETATLKCYPIPRHDTVYWYQQGPGQDPQFLISFYEKMQSDKGSIPDRFSAQQFSDYHSELNMSSLELGDSALYFCASSAGGLAATDTQYFGPGTRLTVL.

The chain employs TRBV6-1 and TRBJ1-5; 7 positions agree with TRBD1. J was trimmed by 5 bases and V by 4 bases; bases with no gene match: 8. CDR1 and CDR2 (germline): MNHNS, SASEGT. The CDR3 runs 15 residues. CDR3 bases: TGTGCCAGCAGTGTTAGGGACAGCCAATATCAGCCCCAGCATTTT. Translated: CASSVRDSQYQPQHF.

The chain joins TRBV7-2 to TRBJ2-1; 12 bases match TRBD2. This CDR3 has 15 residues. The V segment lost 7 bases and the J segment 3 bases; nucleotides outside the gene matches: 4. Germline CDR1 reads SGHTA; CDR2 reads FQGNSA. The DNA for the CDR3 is TGTGCCAGCATCCTAGCGGGAGGGCTCTACAATGAGCAGTTCTTC. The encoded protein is CASILAGGLYNEQFF.

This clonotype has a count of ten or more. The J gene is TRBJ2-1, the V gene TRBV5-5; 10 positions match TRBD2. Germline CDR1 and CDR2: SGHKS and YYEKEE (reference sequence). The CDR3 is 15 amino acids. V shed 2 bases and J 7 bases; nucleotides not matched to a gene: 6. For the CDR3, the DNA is TGTGCCAGCAGCTTCATTGGACTAGCGGCAAATGAGCAGTTCTTC. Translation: CASSFIGLAANEQFF.

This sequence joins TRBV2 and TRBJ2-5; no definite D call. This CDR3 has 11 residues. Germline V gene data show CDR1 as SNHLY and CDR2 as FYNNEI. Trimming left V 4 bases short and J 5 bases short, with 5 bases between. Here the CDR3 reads CASSGYETQYF. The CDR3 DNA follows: TGTGCCAGCAGTGGTTATGAGACCCAGTACTTC.

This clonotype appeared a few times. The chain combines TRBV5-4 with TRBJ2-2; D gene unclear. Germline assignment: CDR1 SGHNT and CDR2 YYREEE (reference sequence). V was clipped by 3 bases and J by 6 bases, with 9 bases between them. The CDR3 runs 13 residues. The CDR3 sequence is CASSSDLPGELFF. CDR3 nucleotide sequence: TGTGCCAGCAGCTCAGACTTGCCCGGGGAGCTGTTTTTT.

The CDR3 DNA reads as TGTGCCAGCAGTTTTGATTCGGCAAACATTCAGTACTTC. Translated: CASSFDSANIQYF. V gene TRBV12-3 or TRBV12-4 combines with J gene TRBJ2-4; no firm D call. V lost 3 bases to trimming and J lost 6 bases, with 9 bases between them. CDR3 length: 13 residues.

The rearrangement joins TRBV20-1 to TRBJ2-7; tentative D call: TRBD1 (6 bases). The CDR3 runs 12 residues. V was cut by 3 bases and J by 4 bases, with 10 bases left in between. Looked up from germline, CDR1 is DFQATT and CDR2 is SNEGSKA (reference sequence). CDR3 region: CSARGAVYEQYF. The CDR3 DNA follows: TGCAGTGCTAGGGGGGCCGTGTACGAGCAGTACTTC.

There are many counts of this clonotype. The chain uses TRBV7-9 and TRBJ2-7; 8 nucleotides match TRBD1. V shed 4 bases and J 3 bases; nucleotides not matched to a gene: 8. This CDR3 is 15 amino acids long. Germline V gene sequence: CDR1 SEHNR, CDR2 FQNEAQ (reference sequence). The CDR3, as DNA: TGTGCCAGCAGCTCCCCCGGGACAGGTATCTACGAGCAGTACTTC. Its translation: CASSSPGTGIYEQYF. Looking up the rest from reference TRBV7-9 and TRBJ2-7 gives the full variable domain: DTGVSQNPRHKITKRGQNVTFRCDPISEHNRLYWYRQTLGQGPEFLTYFQNEAQLEKSRLLSDRFSAERPKGSFSTLEIQRTEQGDSAMYLCASSSPGTGIYEQYFGPGTRLTVT.

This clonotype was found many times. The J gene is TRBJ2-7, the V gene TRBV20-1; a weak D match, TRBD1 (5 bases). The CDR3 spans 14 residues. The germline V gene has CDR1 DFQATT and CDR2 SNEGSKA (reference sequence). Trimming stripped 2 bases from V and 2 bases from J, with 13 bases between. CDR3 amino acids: CSARLQAIPYEQYF. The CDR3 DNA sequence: TGCAGTGCTAGACTACAGGCTATCCCCTACGAGCAGTACTTC.

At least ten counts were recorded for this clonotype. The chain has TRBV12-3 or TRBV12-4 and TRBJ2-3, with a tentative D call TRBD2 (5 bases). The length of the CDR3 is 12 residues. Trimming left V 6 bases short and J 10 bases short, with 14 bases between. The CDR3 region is CASRDSPAPQYF. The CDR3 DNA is TGTGCCAGCAGGGACTCCCCGGCTCCGCAGTATTTT.

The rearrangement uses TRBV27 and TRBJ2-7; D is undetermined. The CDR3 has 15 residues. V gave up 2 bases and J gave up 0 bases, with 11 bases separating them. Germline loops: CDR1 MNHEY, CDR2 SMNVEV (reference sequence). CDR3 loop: CASSLGHPGSYEQYF. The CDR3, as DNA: TGTGCCAGCAGTTTAGGCCACCCGGGCTCCTACGAGCAGTACTTC.

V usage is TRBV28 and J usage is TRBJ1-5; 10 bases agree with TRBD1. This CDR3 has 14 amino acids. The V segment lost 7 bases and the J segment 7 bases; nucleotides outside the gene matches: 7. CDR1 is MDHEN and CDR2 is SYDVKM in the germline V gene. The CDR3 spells CASIMTGGLQPQHF. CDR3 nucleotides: TGTGCCAGCATCATGACAGGGGGCCTACAGCCCCAGCATTTT.

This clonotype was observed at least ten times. CDR3 protein: CASSTRGVDTQYF. CDR3 nucleotide sequence: TGTGCCAGCAGCACCCGAGGAGTTGATACGCAGTATTTT. The chain has TRBV3-1 and TRBJ2-3, with D unresolved. Deletions cut 5 bases from V and 6 bases from J, with 12 bases between. This CDR3 has 13 residues. CDR1 LGHDT and CDR2 YNNKEL come from the germline V gene (reference sequence).

The CDR3 nucleotides read TGTGCCAGCAGCTTAGCCTCCAACTGGAAACCCTACGGCCTGGCAGATACGCAGTATTTT. Translation gives CASSLASNWKPYGLADTQYF. The chain combines TRBV7-3 with TRBJ2-3, with D hard to call. The CDR3 runs to 20 residues. Germline loops: CDR1 SGHTA, CDR2 FQGTGA. V lost 2 bases to trimming and J lost 4 bases, with 28 bases between them.

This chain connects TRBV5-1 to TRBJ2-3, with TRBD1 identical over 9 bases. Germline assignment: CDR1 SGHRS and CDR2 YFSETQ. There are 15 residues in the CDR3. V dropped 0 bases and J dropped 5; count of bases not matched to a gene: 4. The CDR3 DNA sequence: TGCGCCAGCAGCTTGGAGGGGACAGGGATAGATACGCAGTATTTT. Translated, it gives CASSLEGTGIDTQYF.